Following are 17 T cell receptor beta chains from one sample sequenced in a study of T cells in Graves' hyperthyroidism and ophthalmopathy. RNA transcripts were the template for amplifying TCR beta CDR3 regions. The primer set for the first-round RT-PCR of the TCR CDR3 was HTBI. In TCRdb, the multiplex PCR reads were re-called with MiXCR into one record per CDR3 protein. The profile shows 350,000 or so distinct CDR3 sequences, roughly 15% of them singletons. The material sequenced was blood. The source is a woman aged 25-40 years with Graves' hyperthyroidism that later progressed to Graves' ophthalmopathy.

The chain carries TRBV5-1 and TRBJ1-1, with 7 positions matching TRBD1. The V segment lost 3 bases and the J segment 4 bases; nucleotides outside the gene matches: 9. Looked up from germline, CDR1 is SGHRS and CDR2 is YFSETQ. The CDR3 runs 15 residues. The CDR3 sequence is CASSSTGFVRTEAFF. The CDR3 DNA follows: TGCGCCAGCAGCTCGACAGGGTTCGTACGCACTGAAGCTTTCTTT.

This clonotype was counted only a few times. The rearrangement links TRBV11-2 to TRBJ1-5; D is unresolved. Germline V gene sequence: CDR1 SGHAT, CDR2 FQNNGV. Trimming shortened V by 3 bases and J by 6 bases, and 21 bases separated the two germline ends. The CDR3 covers 17 residues. CDR3 sequence reads: CASSFEVLGGDCQPQHF. The CDR3 DNA follows: TGTGCCAGCAGCTTTGAAGTACTGGGCGGGGATTGTCAGCCCCAGCATTTT.

This chain connects TRBV7-9 to TRBJ2-3; either TRBD1 or TRBD2 may supply D (5 bases each). Germline V gene sequence: CDR1 SEHNR, CDR2 FQNEAQ (reference sequence). The CDR3 contains 16 residues. Trimming pared 5 bases from V and 0 bases from J, leaving 15 bases between. The CDR3 region has the DNA TGTGCCAGCAGCATATGGGGGTTGGGTAGCACAGATACGCAGTATTTT. It translates to CASSIWGLGSTDTQYF. Combining the CDR3 with reference TRBV7-9 and TRBJ2-3 gives the whole variable domain DTGVSQNPRHKITKRGQNVTFRCDPISEHNRLYWYRQTLGQGPEFLTYFQNEAQLEKSRLLSDRFSAERPKGSFSTLEIQRTEQGDSAMYLCASSIWGLGSTDTQYFGPGTRLTVL.

CDR3 coding DNA: TGTGCCAGCAGGGGGACAGGGACCCGGGGCTATGGCTACACCTTC. It yields the protein CASRGTGTRGYGYTF. The chain links TRBV9 to TRBJ1-2, with 9 bases aligning to TRBD1. Germline V gene data show CDR1 as SGDLS and CDR2 as YYNGEE. After removal of 5 bases from V and 4 bases from J, the junction contained 9 bases not matched to a gene. This CDR3 spans 15 amino acids.

The chain combines TRBV5-6 with TRBJ1-1, with 7 bases matching TRBD1. With V trimmed by 4 bases and J by 5 bases, 11 bases remained unmatched. CDR1 is SGHDT, CDR2 YYEEEE, per germline. This CDR3 is built from 15 residues. DNA of the CDR3: TGTGCCAGCAGCCTAACTGACAGGGTAGGGACTGAAGCTTTCTTT. It yields the protein CASSLTDRVGTEAFF.

This clonotype was detected ten times or more. The chain employs TRBV20-1 and TRBJ2-7; TRBD1 matches 9 bases. Germline CDR1 reads DFQATT; CDR2 reads SNEGSKA (reference sequence). The CDR3 totals 15 residues. Trimming at V came to 1 base and at J to 3 bases, leaving 7 bases not matched to a gene. The CDR3 loop reads CSARVGTGLLYEQYF. The DNA of the CDR3 is TGCAGTGCTAGAGTCGGGACAGGGCTGCTCTACGAGCAGTACTTC.

This clonotype was picked up a small number of times. This rearrangement joins TRBV20-1 to TRBJ1-5, with D hard to call. V lost 1 base and J lost 5, with 3 bases in between. The CDR3 is made up of 11 amino acids. Per the germline V gene, CDR1 is DFQATT and CDR2 is SNEGSKA (reference sequence). The CDR3 nucleotides are TGCAGTGCTAGAGGGGATCAGCCCCAGCATTTT. This sequence encodes CSARGDQPQHF.

The V call is TRBV7-9, the J call TRBJ1-4; D remains unclear. CDR3 length equals 15 residues. Trimming pared 5 bases from V and 0 bases from J, leaving 10 bases between. CDR1 and CDR2 (germline): SEHNR, FQNEAQ (reference sequence). CDR3 amino acids: CASSRLQATNEKLFF. The CDR3 coding sequence is TGTGCCAGCAGCCGGTTGCAGGCAACTAATGAAAAACTGTTTTTT. The full variable domain, in which reference TRBV7-9 and TRBJ1-4 provide the parts outside the CDR3, is DTGVSQNPRHKITKRGQNVTFRCDPISEHNRLYWYRQTLGQGPEFLTYFQNEAQLEKSRLLSDRFSAERPKGSFSTLEIQRTEQGDSAMYLCASSRLQATNEKLFFGSGTQLSVL.

This clonotype has at least ten counts. In DNA, the CDR3 is TGCAGTGCTAGAGATAATGCGGGTAAAAGCACAGATACGCAGTATTTT. It codes for CSARDNAGKSTDTQYF. V gene TRBV20-1 combines with J gene TRBJ2-3; D perhaps matches TRBD2 (5 bases). CDR3 size: 16 residues. The germline V gene encodes CDR1 DFQATT and CDR2 SNEGSKA (reference sequence). Trimming cost V 0 bases and J 0 bases, with 13 bases left between them.

This clonotype was seen ten or more times. The chain uses TRBV15 and TRBJ1-4; D possibly corresponds to TRBD1 (6 bases). The V gene's germline CDR1 is LNHNV and CDR2 YYDKDF (reference sequence). The CDR3 consists of 18 residues. Deletions cut 0 bases from V and 0 bases from J, with 14 bases between. CDR3 DNA sequence: TGTGCCACCAGCAGAGATTTGGGGGCCCTTGCAACTAATGAAAAACTGTTTTTT. This encodes CATSRDLGALATNEKLFF.

This clonotype was seen repeatedly, ten times or more. This rearrangement joins TRBV5-1 to TRBJ2-3, with D possibly matching TRBD2 (7 bases). V lost 3 bases to trimming and J lost 2 bases, with 13 bases between them. The germline V gene has CDR1 SGHRS and CDR2 YFSETQ. This CDR3 is built from 15 residues. This CDR3 reads CASSSRGGYTDTQYF. As DNA, the CDR3 is TGCGCCAGCAGCTCCAGGGGAGGGTACACAGATACGCAGTATTTT.

The chain employs TRBV25-1 and TRBJ2-1, with 8 bases fitting TRBD1. Trimming at V came to 5 bases and at J to 4 bases, leaving 16 bases not matched to a gene. CDR1 MGHDK and CDR2 SYGVNS come from the germline V gene. The CDR3 is made up of 18 amino acids. CDR3 sequence (DNA): TGTGCCAGCAGTCAAAAAAAACACCGGGACAGGCCATACAATGAGCAGTTCTTC. As protein: CASSQKKHRDRPYNEQFF.

This clonotype was picked up many times. The chain recombines TRBV29-1 with TRBJ1-1; 10 positions match TRBD1. This CDR3 comprises 14 residues. V trimming: 5 bases; J trimming: 6 bases; junction bases outside the gene matches: 9. CDR1 and CDR2 (germline): SQVTM, ANQGSEA. The CDR3 loop is CSVLDRGLGPEAFF. As DNA, the CDR3 is TGCAGCGTTCTGGACAGGGGGTTGGGCCCTGAAGCTTTCTTT.

This clonotype was counted at least ten times. The rearrangement uses TRBV10-3 and TRBJ2-5; D not resolved. Germline V gene data show CDR1 as ENHRY and CDR2 as SYGVKD. The V end was cut by 3 bases, the J end by 4 bases, with 3 bases between. CDR3 size: 11 residues. The CDR3 sequence: CAISDGETQYF. CDR3 DNA: TGTGCCATCAGTGACGGAGAGACCCAGTACTTC.

DNA for the CDR3: TGTGCCAGTAGTTTAGGGACAGGGAACAATGAGCAGTTCTTC. Translating gives CASSLGTGNNEQFF. The chain couples TRBV19 to TRBJ2-1; 9 bases are shared with TRBD1. There are 14 residues in the CDR3. The germline V gene encodes CDR1 LNHDA and CDR2 SQIVND (reference sequence). With 5 bases clipped from V and 5 bases from J, the junction kept 4 bases outside the gene matches.

This clonotype was seen a few times. This chain links TRBV19 with TRBJ2-7; D uncertain. The V end lost 5 bases, the J end lost 3 bases, and 14 bases lay between the germline ends. The CDR3 runs to 14 residues. Per the germline V gene, CDR1 is LNHDA and CDR2 is SQIVND (reference sequence). CDR3 loop: CASSPRVGYYEQYF. In DNA, the CDR3 is TGTGCCAGTAGTCCACGAGTGGGGTACTACGAGCAGTACTTC.

This clonotype was counted many times. The V and J genes are TRBV2 and TRBJ1-1; TRBD1 is a possible D gene (6 bases). V dropped 3 bases and J dropped 11 bases, with 13 bases sitting between them. The CDR3 is 12 residues long. Per the germline V gene, CDR1 is SNHLY and CDR2 is FYNNEI. As DNA, the CDR3 is TGTGCCAGCAGTGATAAAACAGGGCGGGCTTTCTTT. It translates to CASSDKTGRAFF. Filled out from reference TRBV2 and TRBJ1-1, the complete variable domain reads EPEVTQTPSHQVTQMGQEVILRCVPISNHLYFYWYRQILGQKVEFLVSFYNNEISEKSEIFDDQFSVERPDGSNFTLKIRSTKLEDSAMYFCASSDKTGRAFFGQGTRLTVV.